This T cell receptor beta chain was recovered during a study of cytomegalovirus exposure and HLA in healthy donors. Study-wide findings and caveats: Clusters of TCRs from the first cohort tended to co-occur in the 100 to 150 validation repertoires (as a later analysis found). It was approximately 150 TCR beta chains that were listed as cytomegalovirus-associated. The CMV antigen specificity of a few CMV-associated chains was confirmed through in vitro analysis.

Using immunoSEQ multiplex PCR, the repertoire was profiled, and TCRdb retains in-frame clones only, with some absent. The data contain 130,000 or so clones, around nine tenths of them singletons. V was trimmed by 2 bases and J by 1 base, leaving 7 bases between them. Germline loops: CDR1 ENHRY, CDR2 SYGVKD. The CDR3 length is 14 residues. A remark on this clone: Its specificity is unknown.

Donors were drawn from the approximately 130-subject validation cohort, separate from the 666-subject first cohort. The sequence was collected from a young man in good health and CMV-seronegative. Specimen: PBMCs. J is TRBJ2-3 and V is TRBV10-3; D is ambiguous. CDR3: CAISEARGTDTQYF. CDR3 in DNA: TGTGCCATCAGTGAGGCCCGGGGCACAGATACGCAGTATTTT.